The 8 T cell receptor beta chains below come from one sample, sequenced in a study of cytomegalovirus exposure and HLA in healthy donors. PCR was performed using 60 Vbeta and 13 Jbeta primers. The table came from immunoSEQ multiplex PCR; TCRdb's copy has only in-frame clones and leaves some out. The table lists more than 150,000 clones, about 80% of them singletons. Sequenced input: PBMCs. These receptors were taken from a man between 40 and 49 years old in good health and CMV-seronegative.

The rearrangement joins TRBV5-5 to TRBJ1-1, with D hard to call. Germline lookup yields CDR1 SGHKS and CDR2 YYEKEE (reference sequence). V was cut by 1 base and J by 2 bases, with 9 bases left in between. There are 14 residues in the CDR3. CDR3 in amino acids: CASSLTSGNTEAFF. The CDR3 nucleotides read TGTGCCAGCAGCTTGACGTCAGGCAACACTGAAGCTTTCTTT.

The CDR3 DNA follows: TGTGCCAGCAGTTACCGTAGAGATTCCTACGAGCAGTACTTC. It codes for CASSYRRDSYEQYF. The chain couples TRBV6-5 to TRBJ2-7, with D unclear. V was pared by 2 bases and J by 1 base, with 9 bases between. Germline V gene lookup returns CDR1 MNHEY and CDR2 SVGAGI. This CDR3 contains 14 residues.

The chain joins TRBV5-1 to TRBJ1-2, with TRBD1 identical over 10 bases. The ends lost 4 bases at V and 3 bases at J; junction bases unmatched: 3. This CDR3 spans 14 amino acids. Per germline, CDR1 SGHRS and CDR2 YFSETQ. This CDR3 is CASSLTGGYYGYTF. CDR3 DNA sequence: TGCGCCAGCAGCCTGACAGGGGGCTACTATGGCTACACCTTC. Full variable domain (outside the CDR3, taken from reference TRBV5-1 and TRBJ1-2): KAGVTQTPRYLIKTRGQQVTLSCSPISGHRSVSWYQQTPGQGLQFLFEYFSETQRNKGNFPGRFSGRQFSNSRSEMNVSTLELGDSALYLCASSLTGGYYGYTFGSGTRLTVV.

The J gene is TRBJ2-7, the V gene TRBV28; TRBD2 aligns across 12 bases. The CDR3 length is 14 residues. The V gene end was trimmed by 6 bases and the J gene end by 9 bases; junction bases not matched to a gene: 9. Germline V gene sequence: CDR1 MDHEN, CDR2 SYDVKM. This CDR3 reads CASRTLAGGLGQYF. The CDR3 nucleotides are TGTGCCAGCAGAACCCTAGCGGGGGGGCTGGGGCAGTACTTC. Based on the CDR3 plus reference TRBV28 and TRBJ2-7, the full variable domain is DVKVTQSSRYLVKRTGEKVFLECVQDMDHENMFWYRQDPGLGLRLIYFSYDVKMKEKGDIPEGYSVSREKKERFSLILESASTNQTSMYLCASRTLAGGLGQYFGPGTRLTVT.

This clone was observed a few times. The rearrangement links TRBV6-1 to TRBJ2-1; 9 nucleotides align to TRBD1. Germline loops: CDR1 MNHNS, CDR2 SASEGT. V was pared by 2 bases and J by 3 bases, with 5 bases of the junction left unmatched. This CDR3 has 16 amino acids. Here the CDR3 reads CASSEKDRGFYNEQFF. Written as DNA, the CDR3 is TGTGCCAGCAGTGAAAAGGACAGGGGCTTCTACAATGAGCAGTTCTTC.

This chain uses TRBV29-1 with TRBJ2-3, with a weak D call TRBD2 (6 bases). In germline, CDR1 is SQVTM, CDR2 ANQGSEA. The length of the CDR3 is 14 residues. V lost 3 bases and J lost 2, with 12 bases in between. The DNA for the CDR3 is TGCAGCGTTGAGGGTGGGGGGACCACAGATACGCAGTATTTT. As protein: CSVEGGGTTDTQYF.

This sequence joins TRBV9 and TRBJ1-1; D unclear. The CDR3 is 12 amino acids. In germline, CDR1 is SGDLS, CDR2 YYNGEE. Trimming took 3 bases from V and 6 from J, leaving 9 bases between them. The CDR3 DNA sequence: TGTGCCAGCAGCGGCAAGGAGGCTGAAGCTTTCTTT. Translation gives CASSGKEAEAFF.

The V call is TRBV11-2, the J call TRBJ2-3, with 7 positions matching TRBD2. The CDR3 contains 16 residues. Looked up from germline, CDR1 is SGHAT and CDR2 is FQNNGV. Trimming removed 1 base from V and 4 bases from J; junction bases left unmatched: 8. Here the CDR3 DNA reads TGTGCCAGCAGCTTAGTGTGGCGGGAGTGGGCAGATACGCAGTATTTT. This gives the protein CASSLVWREWADTQYF.